This is a list of T cell receptor beta chains from one sample in a study of memory CD8 T cells in hepatitis C reinfection. The repertoire was sequenced with immunoSEQ multiplex PCR; TCRdb's copy has only in-frame clones and lacks some. The sample shows some 44,000 clones, 89% of them seen only once. Sequenced sample: naive CD8+ T cells sorted from blood. Every receptor here comes from a man aged 18 to 29 with hepatitis C virus infection. CDR3s include the opening cysteine and the closing phenylalanine or tryptophan. The D gene is left open where the match is weak. Not every row has a clone size; where given, it reads once, few, many or a size class.

D	size	V	length	J	CDR3	DNA
TRBD1	.	TRBV4-1	18	TRBJ2-5	CASSQDSVPLRGQETQYF	TGCGCCAGCAGCCAAGATTCTGTCCCTCTCAGGGGGCAAGAGACCCAGTACTTC
.	.	TRBV29-1	16	TRBJ1-1	CSVAGVGSGWDTEAFF	TGCAGCGTTGCGGGGGTAGGGTCGGGATGGGACACTGAAGCTTTCTTT
TRBD2	.	TRBV4-1	17	TRBJ2-7	CASSQGTSGRLTYEQYF	TGCGCCAGCAGCCAAGGCACTAGCGGGAGGCTTACCTACGAGCAGTACTTC
TRBD1	.	TRBV7-9	16	TRBJ2-3	CASIKPSRQGMGTQYF	TGTGCCAGCATTAAGCCCTCGAGACAGGGCATGGGTACGCAGTATTTT
.	.	TRBV5-4	15	TRBJ1-1	CASSFQQHFNTEAFF	TGTGCCAGCAGCTTTCAACAGCATTTTAACACTGAAGCTTTCTTT
.	.	TRBV29-1	15	TRBJ2-6	CSVVEVLSGANVLTF	TGCAGCGTTGTCGAGGTCCTCTCTGGGGCCAACGTCCTGACTTTC
.	.	TRBV7-9	14	TRBJ2-5	CASSLVQGEKTQYF	TGTGCCAGCAGCTTAGTACAGGGTGAAAAGACCCAGTACTTC
TRBD1	.	TRBV6-5	14	TRBJ1-4	CASSGTGGGEKLFF	TGTGCCAGCAGTGGGACAGGGGGAGGCGAAAAACTGTTTTTT
.	.	TRBV7-9	15	TRBJ1-1	CASSLAFGENTEAFF	TGTGCCAGCAGCTTAGCTTTCGGGGAGAACACTGAAGCTTTCTTT
.	.	TRBV5-6	11	TRBJ2-7	CASSSGPEQYF	TGTGCCAGCAGCTCTGGCCCCGAGCAGTACTTC
.	.	TRBV7-9	13	TRBJ1-4	CATAGGGNEKLFF	TGTGCCACCGCCGGGGGGGGGAATGAAAAACTGTTTTTT
TRBD1	.	TRBV2	14	TRBJ1-2	CASTLPGQPRSYTF	TGTGCCAGCACCCTACCGGGACAGCCTAGAAGCTACACCTTC
TRBD2	.	TRBV28	18	TRBJ2-5	CASSLSLASGRATETQYF	TGTGCCAGCAGTTTATCCTTAGCAAGCGGGAGGGCCACAGAGACCCAGTACTTC
.	.	TRBV7-9	14	TRBJ1-2	CASSEGGGNYGHTF	TGTGCCAGCAGCGAAGGGGGGGGCAACTATGGCCACACCTTC
.	.	TRBV4-3	15	TRBJ2-3	CASSPGTGSTDTQYF	TGCGCCAGCAGCCCCGGGACTGGGAGCACAGATACGCAGTATTTT
.	once	TRBV7-9	13	TRBJ2-7	CASSPPREYEQYF	TGTGCCAGCAGCCCTCCCCGCGAATACGAGCAGTACTTC
.	.	TRBV11-3	19	TRBJ2-5	CASSPLSEGGAECRETQYF	TGTGCCAGCAGCCCCCTTAGTGAAGGGGGGGCGGAATGCAGAGAGACCCAGTACTTC
.	.	TRBV15	13	TRBJ1-2	CATSRDLAPGYTF	TGTGCCACCAGCAGAGATCTCGCGCCCGGCTACACCTTC
.	.	TRBV6-5	14	TRBJ1-2	CASRPTETGYGYTF	TGTGCCAGCAGACCGACGGAGACGGGCTATGGCTACACCTTC
.	once	TRBV27	13	TRBJ2-7	CASSWGGAQEQYF	TGTGCCAGCAGTTGGGGGGGGGCTCAAGAGCAGTACTTC
.	few	TRBV2	14	TRBJ1-5	CASSEGQSNQPQHF	TGTGCCAGCAGTGAAGGACAGAGTAATCAGCCCCAGCATTTT
TRBD2	.	TRBV11-2	17	TRBJ2-2	CASSLVAGGMNTGELFF	TGTGCCAGCAGCTTAGTTGCGGGAGGGATGAACACCGGGGAGCTGTTTTTT
.	.	TRBV6-4	14	TRBJ2-2	CASSDDIGTGELFF	TGTGCCAGCAGTGACGACATTGGGACCGGGGAGCTGTTTTTT
TRBD2	.	TRBV6-5	15	TRBJ2-1	CASTIAGGGPNEQFF	TGTGCCAGCACCATAGCGGGAGGGGGGCCCAATGAGCAGTTCTTC
TRBD2	.	TRBV6-6	12	TRBJ2-1	CASRAGGNEQFF	TGTGCCAGCAGGGCGGGGGGGAATGAGCAGTTCTTC
.	.	TRBV7-6	15	TRBJ1-1	CASSQTGSMNTEAFF	TGTGCCAGCAGCCAAACAGGGTCCATGAACACTGAAGCTTTCTTT
.	.	TRBV14	15	TRBJ1-1	CAGSQAGALNTEAFF	TGTGCCGGCAGCCAAGCAGGGGCCCTGAACACTGAAGCTTTCTTT
.	.	TRBV5-1	15	TRBJ2-1	CASSPDTSSYNEQFF	TGCGCCAGCAGCCCCGACACCAGCTCCTACAATGAGCAGTTCTTC
.	.	TRBV7-9	13	TRBJ2-1	CASSPDSYNEQFF	TGTGCCAGCAGCCCAGACAGCTACAATGAGCAGTTCTTC
.	.	TRBV7-8	16	TRBJ2-3	CASRLARGLDTDTQYF	TGTGCCAGCAGACTTGCCAGGGGATTGGACACAGATACGCAGTATTTT
TRBD1	.	TRBV28	15	TRBJ2-1	CASSDRGGAYNEQFF	TGTGCCAGCAGTGACAGGGGGGGGGCCTACAATGAGCAGTTCTTC
TRBD1	.	TRBV5-8	14	TRBJ2-3	CASSSLTGADTQYF	TGTGCCAGCAGCTCCCTGACAGGGGCCGATACGCAGTATTTT
.	.	TRBV6-1	16	TRBJ2-2	CASSALGPDHGGELFF	TGTGCCAGCAGTGCTCTTGGGCCGGATCATGGCGGGGAGCTGTTTTTT
.	.	TRBV5-8	13	TRBJ2-7	CASSLGPPYEQYF	TGTGCCAGCAGCTTGGGGCCACCCTACGAGCAGTACTTC
.	.	TRBV18	13	TRBJ2-3	CASSPNFRGEQYF	TGTGCCAGCTCGCCTAATTTCAGGGGGGAGCAGTATTTT
.	.	TRBV4-1	14	TRBJ2-2	CASRRQPNTGELFF	TGCGCCAGCAGACGACAGCCGAACACCGGGGAGCTGTTTTTT
.	few	TRBV5-6	13	TRBJ1-1	CASSLGGNTEAFF	TGTGCCAGCAGCTTGGGAGGGAACACTGAAGCTTTCTTT
TRBD2	.	TRBV19	15	TRBJ2-3	CASSVTSGVSDTQYF	TGTGCCAGTAGTGTTACTAGCGGGGTGTCAGATACGCAGTATTTT
.	.	TRBV6-1	13	TRBJ2-7	CASSADTSYEQYF	TGTGCCAGCAGTGCCGACACCTCCTACGAGCAGTACTTC
.	.	TRBV5-4	12	TRBJ2-1	CASGQMVNEQFF	TGTGCCAGCGGACAGATGGTCAATGAGCAGTTCTTC
.	.	TRBV6-5	13	TRBJ2-5	CASNIYSQETQYF	TGTGCCAGCAATATCTATTCCCAAGAGACCCAGTACTTC
.	.	TRBV27	16	TRBJ2-1	CASSLSTGPPGDEQFF	TGTGCCAGCAGTTTATCGACGGGCCCCCCGGGGGATGAGCAGTTCTTC
TRBD1	.	TRBV13	13	TRBJ1-1	CASSWRGQNEAFF	TGTGCCAGCAGCTGGAGGGGACAGAATGAAGCTTTCTTT
TRBD2	.	TRBV27	14	TRBJ2-7	CASSLTSGSYEQYF	TGTGCCAGCAGTCTTACTAGCGGGAGTTACGAGCAGTACTTC
TRBD1	.	TRBV6-5	14	TRBJ1-6	CASSTGGWNSPLHF	TGTGCCAGCAGTACAGGGGGCTGGAACTCACCCCTCCACTTT
TRBD1	.	TRBV19	11	TRBJ1-2	CASGTAYGYTF	TGTGCCAGCGGGACAGCTTATGGCTACACCTTC
TRBD1	.	TRBV27	14	TRBJ2-7	CASSLGQGAYEQYF	TGTGCCAGCAGTTTAGGTCAGGGGGCCTACGAGCAGTACTTC
.	once	TRBV6-5	16	TRBJ2-1	CASSYISSSSYNEQFF	TGTGCCAGCAGTTACATTAGCTCGAGCTCCTACAATGAGCAGTTCTTC
.	.	TRBV11-2	12	TRBJ1-2	CASSLGLYGYTF	TGTGCCAGCAGCTTGGGACTCTATGGCTACACCTTC
TRBD2	.	TRBV5-4	15	TRBJ2-5	CASSAGTSVQETQYF	TGTGCCAGCAGCGCCGGGACTAGCGTGCAAGAGACCCAGTACTTC